These 31 T cell receptor beta chains originate from one sample sequenced in a study of PD-L1 blockade in urothelial cancer. Libraries were prepared by immunoSEQ multiplex PCR; TCRdb keeps only in-frame clonotypes and omits some of them. The sample has tens of thousands of clones, 82% seen once. This material consisted of PBMCs, taken around atezolizumab (anti-PD-L1) treatment. The receptors derive from a man in his sixties or seventies with urothelial cancer.

In this sample, this clone turned up a few times. The J gene is TRBJ2-2, the V gene TRBV5-1; D perhaps matches TRBD1 (6 bases). This CDR3 has 15 residues. Germline assignment: CDR1 SGHRS and CDR2 YFSETQ. The V gene lost 4 bases and the J gene lost 0 bases, with 10 bases spanning the gap. CDR3 amino acids: CASSVQGSNTGELFF. The CDR3 nucleotides read TGCGCCAGCAGCGTACAGGGTTCGAACACCGGGGAGCTGTTTTTT.

The chain has TRBV28 and TRBJ1-2, with 12 bases matching TRBD1. Trimming removed 1 base from V and 3 bases from J; junction bases left unmatched: 6. The CDR3 is 17 amino acids. In germline, CDR1 is MDHEN, CDR2 SYDVKM. Here the CDR3 reads CASSLSTGTGGDYGYTF. The CDR3 DNA follows: TGTGCCAGCAGTTTATCTACCGGGACAGGGGGCGACTATGGCTACACCTTC.

The J gene is TRBJ2-1, the V gene TRBV7-2; D not certain. V was shortened by 5 bases and J by 5 bases, with 10 bases between the two germline ends. This CDR3 spans 13 amino acids. The germline V gene has CDR1 SGHTA and CDR2 FQGNSA. The CDR3 coding sequence is TGTGCCAGCAGCCCTCAGGTGGACAATGAGCAGTTCTTC. Translating gives CASSPQVDNEQFF. The whole variable domain, remainder taken from reference TRBV7-2 and TRBJ2-1, is GAGVSQSPSNKVTEKGKDVELRCDPISGHTALYWYRQSLGQGLEFLIYFQGNSAPDKSGLPSDRFSAERTGGSVSTLTIQRTQQEDSAVYLCASSPQVDNEQFFGPGTRLTVL.

This clone was observed a single time. CDR3 coding DNA: TGCAGCGTTGAATTTTCTCAGCAAGAGACCCAGTACTTC. The encoded protein is CSVEFSQQETQYF. The chain recombines TRBV29-1 with TRBJ2-5; D ambiguous. This CDR3 has 13 amino acids. The germline CDR1 and CDR2 sequences are SQVTM and ANQGSEA. Between the trimmed V and J ends, which lost 2 bases and 2 bases, there was a span of 9 bases.

This clone was counted only a few times. The rearrangement uses TRBV6-5 and TRBJ2-2, with 8 bases that match TRBD1. V was clipped by 4 bases and J by 5 bases; unmatched bases: 6. The CDR3 is 15 amino acids. Germline assignment: CDR1 MNHEY and CDR2 SVGAGI. This chain's CDR3 is CASSLVRGRTGELFF. DNA for the CDR3: TGTGCCAGCAGTTTGGTCAGGGGGCGAACCGGGGAGCTGTTTTTT.

The chain recombines TRBV5-1 with TRBJ2-2; the D gene is possibly TRBD2 (5 bases). From germline, CDR1 is SGHRS and CDR2 YFSETQ. This CDR3 comprises 17 residues. Trimming removed 1 base at V and 4 bases at J, with 17 bases between. The CDR3 bases are TGCGCCAGCAGCTTGATACCCGCAGAACGGGGCACCGGGGAGCTGTTTTTT. This translates into CASSLIPAERGTGELFF.

This chain links TRBV28 with TRBJ1-3; maybe TRBD1 (6 bases). The CDR3 covers 14 residues. Germline V gives CDR1 MDHEN, CDR2 SYDVKM. Trimming removed 5 bases at V and 8 bases at J, with 16 bases between. CDR3: CASSAPTRQDTIYF. The CDR3 nucleotides are TGTGCCAGCAGTGCCCCCACACGACAGGACACCATATATTTT.

The genes are TRBV11-3 and TRBJ2-7; the D is unclear. CDR3 size: 13 residues. Between the trimmed V and J ends, which lost 2 bases and 0 bases, there was a span of 5 bases. Germline V gene sequence: CDR1 SGHNT, CDR2 YENEEA. The CDR3 spells CASSLTVSYEQYF. The CDR3 DNA reads TGTGCCAGCAGCTTAACGGTCTCCTACGAGCAGTACTTC.

The genes are TRBV19 and TRBJ1-4, with a tentative D call TRBD1 (5 bases). Trimming left V 5 bases short and J 0 bases short, with 7 bases between. CDR1 LNHDA and CDR2 SQIVND come from the germline V gene (reference sequence). CDR3 length: 14 residues. The CDR3 loop reads CASSETATNEKLFF. CDR3 nucleotide sequence: TGTGCCAGTAGTGAGACAGCAACTAATGAAAAACTGTTTTTT. Filled out from reference TRBV19 and TRBJ1-4, the complete variable domain reads DGGITQSPKYLFRKEGQNVTLSCEQNLNHDAMYWYRQDPGQGLRLIYYSQIVNDFQKGDIAEGYSVSREKKESFPLTVTSAQKNPTAFYLCASSETATNEKLFFGSGTQLSVL.

This rearrangement joins TRBV7-2 to TRBJ2-1; weak D call: TRBD1 (6 bases). The CDR3 has 15 amino acids. Trimming shortened V by 1 base and J by 3 bases, and 10 bases separated the two germline ends. Germline V CDR1 and CDR2: SGHTA, FQGNSA. The CDR3 protein is CASSLEARGYNEQFF. The CDR3 DNA follows: TGTGCCAGCAGCTTAGAGGCCAGGGGCTACAATGAGCAGTTCTTC.

V usage is TRBV19 and J usage is TRBJ2-1; 9 nucleotides align to TRBD2. Trimming removed 7 bases from V and 10 bases from J; junction bases left unmatched: 14. CDR3 size: 15 residues. Germline-derived CDR1 and CDR2 are LNHDA and SQIVND (reference sequence). The CDR3 region has the DNA TGTGCCAGTACCGCAGAGTTCGGACTAGCGAACGAGCAGTTCTTC. It specifies CASTAEFGLANEQFF.

The chain carries TRBV11-2 and TRBJ2-2; TRBD2 might be the D (6 bases). Germline V gene sequence: CDR1 SGHAT, CDR2 FQNNGV. The length of the CDR3 is 17 residues. The V end lost 1 base, the J end lost 2 bases, and 14 bases lay between the germline ends. The CDR3 spells CASSLGRGLSNTGELFF. In DNA form, the CDR3 reads TGTGCCAGCAGCTTAGGTCGGGGGTTGAGTAACACCGGGGAGCTGTTTTTT.

This chain uses TRBV9 with TRBJ2-2; D is undetermined. CDR1 is SGDLS and CDR2 is YYNGEE in the germline V gene. Trimming cost V 0 bases and J 4 bases, with 4 bases left between them. The CDR3 totals 13 residues. The CDR3 DNA sequence: TGTGCCAGCAGCGTAGGAGTCACCGGGGAGCTGTTTTTT. It translates to CASSVGVTGELFF.

The table lists this clone with a few counts. V is TRBV5-1 and J is TRBJ1-2; D unresolved. V shed 0 bases and J shed 3 bases, with 12 bases lying between them. Germline loops: CDR1 SGHRS, CDR2 YFSETQ. This CDR3 is built from 15 residues. The CDR3 nucleotides read TGCGCCAGCAGCTTGGGCTGGGGAGGCGACTATGGCTACACCTTC. Its translation: CASSLGWGGDYGYTF.

CDR3 coding DNA: TGTGCCTGGAATATGCAGACAACTAATGAAAAACTGTTTTTT. Translating gives CAWNMQTTNEKLFF. The chain combines TRBV30 with TRBJ1-4; D uncertain. The V gene's germline CDR1 is GTSNPN and CDR2 SVGIG (reference sequence). V lost 4 bases, J lost 0 bases, and 9 bases lay in between. CDR3 size: 14 residues.

This clone was seen more than once but under ten times. The V call is TRBV5-6, the J call TRBJ1-4, with TRBD1 as a possible D gene (6 bases). CDR3 size: 13 residues. CDR1 is SGHDT and CDR2 is YYEEEE in the germline V gene. The V end lost 5 bases, the J end lost 4 bases, and 9 bases lay between the germline ends. For the CDR3, the DNA is TGTGCCAGCAGAGGACAGCTTAATGAAAAACTGTTTTTT. Translated: CASRGQLNEKLFF.

The rearrangement joins TRBV11-3 to TRBJ2-7; the match to TRBD1 covers 9 bases. Germline V gives CDR1 SGHNT, CDR2 YENEEA. CDR3 size: 16 residues. V was pared by 4 bases and J by 2 bases, with 9 bases of the junction left unmatched. As DNA, the CDR3 is TGTGCCAGCAGCTCAACACCCGGGACAGGGACCTACGAGCAGTACTTC. Translated, it gives CASSSTPGTGTYEQYF.

The gene calls are TRBV11-3 and TRBJ2-1; 7 bases fit TRBD2. The CDR3 totals 13 residues. V trimming: 5 bases; J trimming: 5 bases; junction bases outside the gene matches: 3. Germline CDR1 SGHNT, CDR2 YENEEA. The CDR3 DNA reads as TGTGCCAGCAGCAGCGGGGCCGACAATGAGCAGTTCTTC. Translated, it gives CASSSGADNEQFF. Complete variable domain (other parts from reference TRBV11-3 and TRBJ2-1): EAGVVQSPRYKIIEKKQPVAFWCNPISGHNTLYWYLQNLGQGPELLIRYENEEAVDDSQLPKDRFSAERLKGVDSTLKIQPAELGDSAVYLCASSSGADNEQFFGPGTRLTVL.

The chain recombines TRBV19 with TRBJ1-6; D perhaps matches TRBD1 (5 bases). With 7 bases removed from V and 10 bases from J, the gap between germline ends came to 26 bases. Germline V gene sequence: CDR1 LNHDA, CDR2 SQIVND (reference sequence). The length of the CDR3 is 17 residues. The CDR3 nucleotides read TGTGCCAGTACCGCCGCGCAAGGCAGGGTGATTGGCTCACCCCTCCACTTT. Amino acid sequence: CASTAAQGRVIGSPLHF.

V is TRBV4-1 and J is TRBJ1-2, with TRBD1 matching over 10 bases. Germline loops: CDR1 MGHRA, CDR2 YSYEKL. Germline trimming cut 1 base from V and 2 bases from J; bases unmatched to any gene: 4. This CDR3 has 16 amino acids. The CDR3 loop reads CASSQVGTGDNYGYTF. The CDR3 nucleotides read TGCGCCAGCAGCCAAGTGGGGACAGGGGACAACTATGGCTACACCTTC.

This sequence joins TRBV19 and TRBJ2-5, with 10 bases fitting TRBD2. The CDR3 spans 16 residues. The V gene's germline CDR1 is LNHDA and CDR2 SQIVND (reference sequence). V was pared by 5 bases and J by 5 bases, with 11 bases of the junction left unmatched. CDR3 DNA: TGTGCCAGTAGTCTATCTAGCGGGGGCTTCGGGGAGACCCAGTACTTC. It encodes CASSLSSGGFGETQYF.

CDR3 amino acids: CASSPKYYAVSSYEQYF. CDR3 DNA: TGTGCCAGCAGCCCGAAGTACTACGCCGTCAGCTCCTACGAGCAGTACTTC. The chain is built from TRBV11-2 and TRBJ2-7; D gene unclear. The CDR3 covers 17 residues. Deletions cut 5 bases from V and 0 bases from J, with 20 bases between. Germline V gene data show CDR1 as SGHAT and CDR2 as FQNNGV.

CDR3 residues: CASSMVSGHGTQYF. The CDR3 coding sequence is TGTGCCAGTAGTATGGTTAGCGGTCACGGGACCCAGTACTTC. This chain uses TRBV19 with TRBJ2-5; D perhaps matches TRBD2 (6 bases). In germline, CDR1 is LNHDA, CDR2 SQIVND (reference sequence). V lost 3 bases and J 7 bases, leaving 15 bases between the germline ends. The CDR3 consists of 14 residues.

The V gene is TRBV6-5, the J gene TRBJ1-5; 8 nucleotides match TRBD1. Germline loops: CDR1 MNHEY, CDR2 SVGAGI. Trimming at V came to 6 bases and at J to 4 bases, leaving 5 bases not matched to a gene. The CDR3 sequence is 14 residues long. CDR3 sequence (DNA): TGTGCCAGCAGGCAAACAGGGGGGAATCAGCCCCAGCATTTT. This translates into CASRQTGGNQPQHF.

The J gene is TRBJ2-1, the V gene TRBV7-9, with D tentatively TRBD2 (5 bases). Germline V CDR1 and CDR2: SEHNR, FQNEAQ (reference sequence). This CDR3 is built from 15 residues. The germline V and J ends were trimmed by 7 bases and 0 bases, with 13 bases remaining between them. CDR3 in DNA: TGTGCCAGCACCCGGCCGGGAAGCTCCTACAATGAGCAGTTCTTC. Its translation: CASTRPGSSYNEQFF.

This chain uses TRBV19 with TRBJ1-5; D is perhaps TRBD1 (6 bases). The CDR3 has 15 residues. V was cut by 10 bases and J by 0 bases, with 16 bases left in between. The germline V gene encodes CDR1 LNHDA and CDR2 SQIVND (reference sequence). The CDR3 nucleotides are TGTGCCATCCTCTGGGGGACAAGTAGCAATCAGCCCCAGCATTTT. Protein product: CAILWGTSSNQPQHF.

The chain carries TRBV2 and TRBJ1-2; TRBD1 matches 8 bases. Germline V gives CDR1 SNHLY, CDR2 FYNNEI. The CDR3 is made up of 15 amino acids. V was pared by 6 bases and J by 6 bases, with 12 bases of the junction left unmatched. Here the CDR3 DNA reads TGTGCCAGCAGCCCAACCCCAGGGGGCGGTGATGGCTACACCTTC. Amino acid sequence: CASSPTPGGGDGYTF.

The chain uses TRBV5-8 and TRBJ1-4; 7 bases match TRBD1. The CDR3 loop spans 15 amino acids. V shed 0 bases and J 5 bases; nucleotides not matched to a gene: 4. Germline V gene data show CDR1 as SGHTS and CDR2 as YDEGEE. DNA of the CDR3: TGTGCCAGCAGCTTGGGACAGGGAGAAAATGAAAAACTGTTTTTT. As protein: CASSLGQGENEKLFF.

V gene TRBV19 combines with J gene TRBJ2-7, with 7 bases that match TRBD1. V trimming: 6 bases; J trimming: 3 bases; junction bases outside the gene matches: 8. CDR1 LNHDA and CDR2 SQIVND come from the germline V gene (reference sequence). This CDR3 is built from 14 residues. The CDR3 DNA reads TGTGCCAGTAGGGACAGGTCGGGAAGCTACGAGCAGTACTTC. It codes for CASRDRSGSYEQYF.

The gene calls are TRBV10-3 and TRBJ2-5, with TRBD2 matching 10 bases. Germline-derived CDR1 and CDR2 are ENHRY and SYGVKD. The CDR3 contains 14 residues. J lost 3 bases, V lost 2 bases, and 0 bases had no gene match. The CDR3 DNA reads as TGTGCCATCAGTGAGGGACTAGCGGAAGAGACCCAGTACTTC. Encoded protein: CAISEGLAEETQYF.

A single count supports this clone. The chain has TRBV18 and TRBJ2-3, with a tentative D call TRBD2 (5 bases). Germline V CDR1 and CDR2: KGHSH, LQKENI. Deletions cut 1 base from V and 4 bases from J, with 12 bases between. The CDR3 consists of 15 residues. The CDR3 DNA reads TGTGCCAGCTCACCACAATCCCTAGCCCCAGATACGCAGTATTTT. This translates into CASSPQSLAPDTQYF.